This TCR beta chain is from a study of T cell responses to AZD1222 COVID-19 vaccine. This clone has a single count. Second-dose groups at about 4 or about 12 weeks were pooled. TCRdb's table, derived via immunoSEQ multiplex PCR, lists solely in-frame clones and lacks some. Of roughly 75,000 clones in the sample, 87% are singletons; the top ten hold roughly a sixth. The CDR3 length is 13 residues. Germline V gene lookup returns CDR1 SQVTM and CDR2 ANQGSEA. The V and J ends lost 7 bases and 0 bases respectively, with 13 bases between them. The source material was peripheral blood, sampled 28 days after the second AZD1222 dose. The chain recombines TRBV29-1 with TRBJ2-7; D may match TRBD1 or TRBD2 (5 bases each). The source of this sequence is an adult who received the AZD1222 COVID-19 vaccine. The CDR3, as DNA: TGCAGCGCCGGGACGGTGAGCTCCTACGAGCAGTACTTC. It encodes CSAGTVSSYEQYF.